These 13 T cell receptor beta chains came from one sample sequenced in a study of chemoradiotherapy in HPV16-positive cancers. TCRdb's table, derived via immunoSEQ multiplex PCR, lists solely in-frame clones and lacks some. This sample yields 9,500 to 15,000 clones, of which approximately 75% are seen a single time; more than 6.5% belongs to the top ten. Sampling was conducted from a patient who underwent chemoradiotherapy. These receptors were obtained from a human donor with HPV-associated anogenital cancer.

V usage is TRBV30 and J usage is TRBJ1-2; no reliable D call. Germline V gene sequence: CDR1 GTSNPN, CDR2 SVGIG (reference sequence). The CDR3 extends over 12 amino acids. Trimming pared 6 bases from V and 4 bases from J, leaving 12 bases between. For the CDR3, the DNA is TGTGCCTGTTATAGAAAGACCTATGGCTACACCTTC. This translates into CACYRKTYGYTF.

This clone was observed once. This chain connects TRBV4-2 to TRBJ2-1; 12 bases match TRBD1. Germline V gene data show CDR1 as LGHNA and CDR2 as YNFKEQ. The CDR3 has 15 amino acids. With V trimmed by 3 bases and J by 8 bases, 5 bases remained unmatched. This chain's CDR3 is CASSHPGTGGYEQFF. CDR3 in DNA: TGTGCCAGCAGCCACCCCGGGACAGGGGGCTATGAGCAGTTCTTC.

The chain employs TRBV9 and TRBJ1-5, with a weak D call TRBD1 (6 bases). CDR1 SGDLS and CDR2 YYNGEE come from the germline V gene. V lost 0 bases to trimming and J lost 6 bases, with 10 bases between them. CDR3 length: 14 amino acids. The DNA for the CDR3 is TGTGCCAGCAGCGTAGAACCAGGGGCTCAGCCCCAGCATTTT. It specifies CASSVEPGAQPQHF.

V is TRBV4-1 and J is TRBJ1-3; D gene ambiguous. Between the trimmed V and J ends, which lost 1 base and 11 bases, there was a span of 12 bases. The CDR3 spans 13 residues. Germline V gene lookup returns CDR1 MGHRA and CDR2 YSYEKL. CDR3: CASSQVTVSAIYF. CDR3 in DNA: TGCGCCAGCAGCCAAGTCACAGTTTCGGCCATATATTTT.

The V gene is TRBV6-1, the J gene TRBJ1-2; 7 nucleotides align to TRBD1. The CDR3 is 13 residues long. The trim removed 7 bases at V and 4 bases at J, leaving 6 bases unmatched. The V gene's germline CDR1 is MNHNS and CDR2 SASEGT. CDR3 loop: CASKLGQTYGYTF. The CDR3 nucleotides read TGTGCCAGCAAATTGGGACAGACCTATGGCTACACCTTC.

The chain employs TRBV29-1 and TRBJ2-1; D is possibly TRBD1 or TRBD2 (5 bases each). Per the germline V gene, CDR1 is SQVTM and CDR2 is ANQGSEA. V shed 3 bases and J shed 0 bases, with 9 bases lying between them. This CDR3 comprises 14 residues. The CDR3 region has the DNA TGCAGCGTTGATGGGGGTAGCTCCTACAATGAGCAGTTCTTC. Its protein is CSVDGGSSYNEQFF.

The sample holds one count of this clone. The V call is TRBV7-2, the J call TRBJ1-1; TRBD1 agrees at 9 bases. There are 18 residues in the CDR3. The V and J ends lost 2 bases and 1 base, in that order; junction bases with no gene match: 11. Germline values: CDR1 SGHTA, CDR2 FQGNSA. The CDR3 nucleotides are TGTGCCAGCAGCTTATTTTGGGGGGACAGGGAATCGAACACTGAAGCTTTCTTT. It is translated as CASSLFWGDRESNTEAFF.

The V and J genes are TRBV9 and TRBJ1-2; 8 bases are shared with TRBD1. This CDR3 comprises 15 residues. V lost 3 bases to trimming and J lost 0 bases; unmatched junction nucleotides: 4. Germline assignment: CDR1 SGDLS and CDR2 YYNGEE. CDR3 sequence: CASSAGQGTNYGYTF. In DNA, the CDR3 is TGTGCCAGCAGCGCCGGACAGGGCACTAACTATGGCTACACCTTC.

The rearrangement links TRBV27 to TRBJ2-1; 8 bases line up with TRBD2. Germline CDR1 and CDR2: MNHEY and SMNVEV (reference sequence). The CDR3 consists of 19 residues. After removal of 5 bases from V and 4 bases from J, the junction contained 19 bases not matched to a gene. The CDR3 DNA reads TGTGCCAGCAGTCACCCCCGAGTCACTCGGGAGGGCCCTTACAATGAGCAGTTCTTC. As protein: CASSHPRVTREGPYNEQFF.

The chain carries TRBV7-9 and TRBJ2-4, with 7 bases lining up with TRBD1. Germline CDR1 is SEHNR and CDR2 is FQNEAQ (reference sequence). The CDR3 is 15 residues long. V shed 4 bases and J 3 bases; nucleotides not matched to a gene: 6. Here the CDR3 DNA reads TGTGCCAGCAGCTCCGTCACAGGGGACAAAAACATTCAGTACTTC. Its translation: CASSSVTGDKNIQYF.

V and J are TRBV5-1 and TRBJ2-3, with D possibly TRBD1 on 6 matching bases. Trimming shortened V by 2 bases and J by 2 bases, and 12 bases separated the two germline ends. The length of the CDR3 is 15 residues. Germline values: CDR1 SGHRS, CDR2 YFSETQ. CDR3 nucleotide sequence: TGCGCCAGCAGCTTAACCGGGACATCCACAGATACGCAGTATTTT. Its translation is CASSLTGTSTDTQYF.

V gene TRBV5-4 combines with J gene TRBJ2-1, with 10 bases lining up with TRBD2. CDR1 is SGHNT and CDR2 is YYREEE in the germline V gene (reference sequence). The CDR3 runs 15 residues. V lost 3 bases and J lost 6; bases outside the gene matches: 6. The CDR3 DNA follows: TGTGCCAGCAGCTCCCCTAGCGGGAGTGGCAATGAGCAGTTCTTC. Encoded protein: CASSSPSGSGNEQFF.

This chain connects TRBV19 to TRBJ2-7, with a weak D call TRBD2 (5 bases). The CDR3 loop spans 13 amino acids. V lost 7 bases to trimming and J lost 0 bases, with 10 bases between them. Looked up from germline, CDR1 is LNHDA and CDR2 is SQIVND (reference sequence). The CDR3 reads CASNKGSSYEQYF. CDR3 nucleotides: TGTGCCAGTAATAAAGGGAGCTCCTACGAGCAGTACTTC. The entire variable domain, with the rest obtained from reference TRBV19 and TRBJ2-7, is as follows: DGGITQSPKYLFRKEGQNVTLSCEQNLNHDAMYWYRQDPGQGLRLIYYSQIVNDFQKGDIAEGYSVSREKKESFPLTVTSAQKNPTAFYLCASNKGSSYEQYFGPGTRLTVT.